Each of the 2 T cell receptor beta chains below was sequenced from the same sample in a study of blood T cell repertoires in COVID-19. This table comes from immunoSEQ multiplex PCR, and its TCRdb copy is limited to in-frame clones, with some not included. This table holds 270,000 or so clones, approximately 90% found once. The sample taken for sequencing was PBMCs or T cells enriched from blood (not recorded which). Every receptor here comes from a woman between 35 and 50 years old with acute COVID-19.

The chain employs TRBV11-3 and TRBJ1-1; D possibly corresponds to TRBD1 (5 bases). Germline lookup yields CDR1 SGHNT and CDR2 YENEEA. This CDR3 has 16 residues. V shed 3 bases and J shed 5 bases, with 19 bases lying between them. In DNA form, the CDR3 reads TGTGCCAGCAGCTTGGGTAGGGGTTTATTTCTAACTGAAGCTTTCTTT. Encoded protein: CASSLGRGLFLTEAFF.

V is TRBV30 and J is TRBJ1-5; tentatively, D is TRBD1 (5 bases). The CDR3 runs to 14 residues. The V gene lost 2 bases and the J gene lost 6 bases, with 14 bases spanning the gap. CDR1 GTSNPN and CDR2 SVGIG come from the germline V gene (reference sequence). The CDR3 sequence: CAWSPRDWGQPQHF. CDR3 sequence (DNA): TGTGCCTGGAGTCCAAGGGACTGGGGTCAGCCCCAGCATTTT.